This passage covers 9 T cell receptor beta chains from one sample sequenced in a study of T cell changes during pregnancy in multiple sclerosis. Sequencing was performed with immunoSEQ multiplex PCR; in TCRdb, only in-frame clones are kept and a portion is missing. The repertoire consists of about 52,000 clones, with around 90% occurring once and the leading ten covering about 0.36%. Sequences were derived from CD4+ T cells from peripheral blood mononuclear cells, sampled before pregnancy. These receptor sequences come from a female donor with multiple sclerosis, enrolled in a pregnancy study.

The chain links TRBV19 to TRBJ2-7, with 10 nucleotides matching TRBD1. The CDR3 is 15 residues long. The germline CDR1 and CDR2 sequences are LNHDA and SQIVND (reference sequence). V trimming: 4 bases; J trimming: 5 bases; junction bases outside the gene matches: 8. The chain's CDR3 is CASSKARDRGNEQYF. CDR3 nucleotide sequence: TGTGCCAGTAGTAAGGCCCGGGACAGGGGAAACGAGCAGTACTTC.

The chain uses TRBV5-6 and TRBJ1-2; D unresolved. The CDR3 is 13 residues long. Trimming took 0 bases from V and 7 from J, leaving 10 bases between them. CDR1 SGHDT and CDR2 YYEEEE come from the germline V gene. CDR3 bases: TGTGCCAGCAGCTTGGGGACTATCTTTGGCTACACCTTC. It translates to CASSLGTIFGYTF. The whole variable domain, filled in from reference TRBV5-6 and TRBJ1-2, reads DAGVTQSPTHLIKTRGQQVTLRCSPKSGHDTVSWYQQALGQGPQFIFQYYEEEERQRGNFPDRFSGHQFPNYSSELNVNALLLGDSALYLCASSLGTIFGYTFGSGTRLTVV.

This rearrangement joins TRBV13 to TRBJ2-5; tentative D call: TRBD2 (5 bases). This CDR3 has 13 residues. Trimming cost V 6 bases and J 5 bases, with 13 bases left between them. The germline gives CDR1 PRHDT, CDR2 FYEKMQ (reference sequence). The CDR3 coding sequence is TGTGCCAGCAGGGAGGAGGCGGGCGAGACCCAGTACTTC. Translated: CASREEAGETQYF. The variable domain in full, completed from reference TRBV13 and TRBJ2-5, reads AAGVIQSPRHLIKEKRETATLKCYPIPRHDTVYWYQQGPGQDPQFLISFYEKMQSDKGSIPDRFSAQQFSDYHSELNMSSLELGDSALYFCASREEAGETQYFGPGTRLLVL.

The chain employs TRBV28 and TRBJ2-7; TRBD2 is a possible D gene (5 bases). CDR1 is MDHEN, CDR2 SYDVKM, per germline. This CDR3 region has 13 residues. V was shortened by 8 bases and J by 5 bases, with 16 bases between the two germline ends. The CDR3 sequence: CASQGSYTHEQYF. DNA of the CDR3: TGTGCCAGCCAAGGGAGTTACACCCACGAGCAGTACTTC.

J is TRBJ2-2 and V is TRBV11-3; D gene uncertain. The CDR3 contains 14 residues. V was cut by 2 bases and J by 1 base, with 5 bases left in between. Germline V gene data show CDR1 as SGHNT and CDR2 as YENEEA. CDR3 coding DNA: TGTGCCAGCAGCTTAAGAGGGAACACCGGGGAGCTGTTTTTT. This sequence encodes CASSLRGNTGELFF. The full variable domain, completed using reference TRBV11-3 and TRBJ2-2, is EAGVVQSPRYKIIEKKQPVAFWCNPISGHNTLYWYLQNLGQGPELLIRYENEEAVDDSQLPKDRFSAERLKGVDSTLKIQPAELGDSAVYLCASSLRGNTGELFFGEGSRLTVL.

V and J are TRBV5-4 and TRBJ2-3, with a possible D match to TRBD2 (7 bases). CDR3 length equals 16 residues. Germline assignment: CDR1 SGHNT and CDR2 YYREEE (reference sequence). V was pared by 0 bases and J by 5 bases, with 16 bases between. CDR3 coding DNA: TGTGCCAGCAGCTTGGTGGCGGGAGAGGGGGGAGATACGCAGTATTTT. As protein: CASSLVAGEGGDTQYF.

V gene TRBV30 combines with J gene TRBJ1-2; 7 positions agree with TRBD1. Germline lookup yields CDR1 GTSNPN and CDR2 SVGIG (reference sequence). The V segment lost 2 bases and the J segment 5 bases; nucleotides outside the gene matches: 8. This CDR3 spans 14 amino acids. CDR3 protein: CAWSKGGTEYGYTF. The DNA for the CDR3 is TGTGCCTGGAGTAAAGGGGGGACAGAGTATGGCTACACCTTC.

The chain recombines TRBV25-1 with TRBJ1-1; 7 bases agree with TRBD1. Germline V gene sequence: CDR1 MGHDK, CDR2 SYGVNS. V lost 4 bases to trimming and J lost 5 bases; unmatched junction nucleotides: 4. The CDR3 covers 13 residues. DNA of the CDR3: TGTGCCAGCAGTGGTAGGGGGCGGACTGAAGCTTTCTTT. Protein product: CASSGRGRTEAFF.

J is TRBJ2-3 and V is TRBV10-3, with D possibly TRBD1 on 6 matching bases. CDR1 is ENHRY and CDR2 is SYGVKD in the germline V gene. This CDR3 has 14 residues. V shed 6 bases and J shed 3 bases, with 13 bases lying between them. CDR3 coding DNA: TGTGCCATCAGGTCACAGGGAGAAACAGATACGCAGTATTTT. Translation gives CAIRSQGETDTQYF.